This TCR beta chain was retrieved from a study of CD8+ T cells in alopecia areata (dated by TCRdb to 2017 to 2018). The study in broad terms: Treated patients were enrolled in an open-label pilot trial of oral tofacitinib, 5 to 10 mg twice daily, for moderate-to-severe alopecia areata. Patients stayed on tofacitinib for 6 to 18 months and then had 6 months of follow-up off drug so that delayed response and recurrence could be assessed. The SALT score, which quantifies the percentage of affected scalp surface area, was used to measure disease severity in treated patients. In both human patients and the C3H/HeJ mouse model, the study applied high-throughput TCRbeta sequencing to look at T cell clonal expansion in alopecia areata. On the human side, TCRbeta sequencing was run on scalp tissue and on sorted CD4+ and CD8+ peripheral blood T cells from healthy controls and from alopecia areata patients with either patchy or totalis/universalis disease. Biopsies were taken from tofacitinib-treated patients at baseline and at 4 and 24 weeks of treatment, and a later scalp biopsy was taken in several of the tofacitinib-treated patients. Scalp clonality was compared across normal scalp (n=4), patchy alopecia areata scalp (n=8), and alopecia totalis/universalis scalp (n=8). RNA was obtained with the PAXgene miRNA kit for fixed scalp, the miRNeasy kit for PBMCs, and the RNeasy kit for mouse skin. TCRbeta CDR3 regions were amplified by immunoSEQ multiplex PCR using 35 Vbeta forward and 13 Jbeta reverse primers. Findings and caveats that apply to the study as a whole: Scalp clonality and the number of expanded CD8+ clones among the top 100 scalp clones were significantly decreased by tofacitinib. TCR sequences shared between patients were less clear than in mice, possibly partly because of HLA diversity in the patient population. Higher clonality and more expanded CD8+ clones were observed in lesional scalp than in normal scalp, particularly in alopecia totalis/universalis, a finding suggestive of antigenic drive. Because the treated cohort was small and included a single nonresponder, larger studies are needed to assess links between baseline CD8+ expansion and response. Many expanded lesional clones were found to persist in scalp and blood during tofacitinib treatment, and relapse after treatment cessation may be partly explained by this persistence. Scalp TCR repertoire analysis is complicated because resident alphabeta T cells in normal human skin are also sequenced, whereas mouse skin is dominated by gammadelta T cells.

According to the study, the label for this sample's time point signals: roughly 24 weeks on oral tofacitinib. The sample's treatment or condition label is to be understood as: oral pan-JAK inhibitor, 5-10 mg twice daily. Peripheral blood and lesional scalp punch biopsies were obtained from patients with alopecia areata. After PBMCs were isolated by density centrifugation and stained for CD3, CD4 and CD8, a FACSAria was used to sort CD4+ and CD8+ T cells. Library construction relied on the immunoSEQ multiplex PCR assay. To provide template for TCR sequencing, every sample had RNA extracted and reverse transcribed into cDNA. First-strand cDNA was synthesized using SuperScript III with a 2:1 mix of oligo-dT and random hexamers. A synthetic immune receptor repertoire was used to assess amplification bias, and residual bias was removed computationally. The paper's data handling went like this. Raw reads were preprocessed to remove errors, and CDR3 was defined by IMGT conventions from the conserved cysteine to phenylalanine. Clonality was computed by normalizing Shannon entropy by log2 of the number of productive unique TCRs and subtracting the result from 1. Whether scalp clones were CD4 or CD8 was inferred by matching scalp TCRbeta sequences against CD4 and CD8 repertoires sorted from blood. TCRdb limited this immuneACCESS table to in-frame rearrangements with V and J called. A share of clones is missing; checked studies link under half to unresolved V genes, and the rest is unexplained. The V and J calls and clone size are taken from that table; D and trimming were inferred from the DNA. Within this sample are roughly 110,000 clones, with 80% to 85% of them counted one time only. 20% to 25% of the sample rests with the top ten.

A note on this clone: The target of this receptor is not known. One base away there is no much larger clone; base qualities are not given.

Sequencing was performed on CD8+ T cells sorted from blood, taken at week 24, from a patient treated with tofacitinib. This clonotype was sampled from a human donor with alopecia areata.

The DNA reads TGTGCCAGCAGCGTAGCGGGATCGCCTGGGGGAATGAACACTGAAGCTTTCTTT. Translated, it gives CASSVAGSPGGMNTEAFF. The chain joins TRBV9 to TRBJ1-1, with TRBD1 tentatively as D gene (5 bases match). From the cysteine through the phenylalanine, the CDR3 covers 18 amino acids. This entry keeps only the CDR3 DNA: 54 bases, framed from base 1. The CDR1 and CDR2 encoded by the germline V gene are SGDLS and YYNGEE. V loses 0 bases, J loses 0 bases, and the germline ends lie 18 bases apart. The CDR3, completed at both ends by the reference TRBV9 and TRBJ1-1 genes, gives the full variable domain DSGVTQTPKHLITATGQRVTLRCSPRSGDLSVYWYQQSLDQGLQFLIQYYNGEERAKGNILERFSAQQFPDLHSELNLSSLELGDSALYFCASSVAGSPGGMNTEAFFGQGTRLTVV.